What follows is one T cell receptor beta chain and its context. Its antigen remains unknown. The data were obtained in a study of OX40 agonist ivuxolimab in advanced cancers. The germline V gene encodes CDR1 ENHRY and CDR2 SYGVKD. Trimming removed 2 bases from V and 8 bases from J, with 9 bases in between. The CDR3 contains 13 residues. Overall study findings and caveats: Some nonresponders additionally presented with little normalized T-cell clonal expansion.

The repertoire was sequenced with immunoSEQ multiplex PCR; TCRdb's copy has only in-frame clones and lacks some. Among about 68,000 clones listed, more than 70% were seen once. This material consisted of CD4+ or CD8+ T cells sorted from blood, taken in a trial of the OX40 agonist ivuxolimab. The TCR was taken from an adult with an advanced solid tumor such as melanoma, head and neck, liver or kidney cancer. The V and J genes are TRBV10-3 and TRBJ1-4; D is uncertain. The CDR3 protein is CAISEGVLEKLFF. The CDR3 coding sequence is TGTGCCATCAGTGAGGGGGTGTTAGAAAAACTGTTTTTT.